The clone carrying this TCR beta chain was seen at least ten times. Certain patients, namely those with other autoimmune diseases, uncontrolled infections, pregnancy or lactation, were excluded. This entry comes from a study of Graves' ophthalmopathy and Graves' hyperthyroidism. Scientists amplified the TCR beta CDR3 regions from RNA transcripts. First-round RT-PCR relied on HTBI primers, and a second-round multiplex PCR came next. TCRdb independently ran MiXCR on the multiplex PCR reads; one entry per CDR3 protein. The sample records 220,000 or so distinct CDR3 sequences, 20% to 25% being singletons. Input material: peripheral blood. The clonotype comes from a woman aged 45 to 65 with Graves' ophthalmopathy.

The CDR3 is CASSSRQGGTEAFF. The CDR3, as DNA: TGTGCCAGCAGCTCCAGACAGGGGGGCACTGAAGCTTTCTTT. The chain has TRBV5-8 and TRBJ1-1; 9 nucleotides align to TRBD1. With 3 bases clipped from V and 4 bases from J, the junction kept 4 bases outside the gene matches. Germline V gene data show CDR1 as SGHTS and CDR2 as YDEGEE. This CDR3 comprises 14 residues.